The present T cell receptor (beta chain) was sequenced within a study of control samples from healthy donors and cancer patients. The CDR3 runs 14 residues. Germline V CDR1 and CDR2: MNHEY, SMNVEV (reference sequence). Between the trimmed V and J ends, which lost 6 bases and 2 bases, there was a span of 11 bases. Repertoires were generated with immunoSEQ multiplex PCR, while TCRdb's copy carries only in-frame clones and drops some. Among about 150,000 clones listed, 91% were seen once. What was sequenced was blood. This chain links TRBV27 with TRBJ1-5; D gene ambiguous. This TCR came from a man younger than 40 in good health. The CDR3, as DNA: TGTGCCAGCAGCTCGGGAGCGGGCAATCAGCCCCAGCATTTT. This translates into CASSSGAGNQPQHF.